Given below is one T cell receptor beta chain in context. The PCR was carried out with 60 Vbeta primers and 13 Jbeta primers. Assay used: immunoSEQ multiplex PCR; TCRdb lists only in-frame clones, some missing. The sample contains about 76,000 clones, approximately 81% of which appear only once. CDR3 size: 15 residues. The ends were cut back, 5 bases at V and 1 base at J, with 14 bases in the middle. In germline, CDR1 is SGHAT, CDR2 FQNNGV. This record belongs to a study of cytomegalovirus exposure and HLA in healthy donors. Study as a whole: In a previous analysis, 117 million unique TCR beta sequences were found from some 180 million T cells.

The chain uses TRBV11-2 and TRBJ1-1; D possibly corresponds to TRBD1 (6 bases). Sequencing was performed on PBMCs. The receptor's source is a woman aged 40 to 50 in good health and CMV-seropositive. The CDR3 protein is CASSLRGGENTEAFF. The CDR3 DNA sequence: TGTGCCAGCAGCCTGAGGGGGGGAGAGAACACTGAAGCTTTCTTT.